The clone carrying this T cell receptor beta chain was seen once. The data originate from a study of CD8 T cells in Susac syndrome. An amount of RNA that ranged from 0.5 to 1 ug was reverse transcribed with random hexamers. The CDR3 of TCR beta was amplified by immunoSEQ multiplex PCR across 54 Vbeta and 13 Jbeta. TCRdb independently ran MiXCR on the immunoSEQ multiplex PCR reads; one entry per CDR3 protein. The sample contains approximately 180,000 distinct CDR3 sequences, roughly 95% of which appear only once. The ends were cut back, 4 bases at V and 0 bases at J, with 18 bases in the middle. The CDR3 extends over 17 amino acids. Germline V gives CDR1 LGHDT, CDR2 YNNKEL (reference sequence).

The sequencing input was CD4+ T cells from PBMCs. The rearrangement uses TRBV3-1 and TRBJ1-2; no firm D call. The sequence was collected from a human donor with multiple sclerosis. DNA of the CDR3: TGTGCCAGCAGCCCCGTAACAGCGATTCAAACTAACTATGGCTACACCTTC. Encoded protein: CASSPVTAIQTNYGYTF.